This TCR beta chain is from a study of T cell repertoires in cytomegalovirus infection. Overall study findings and caveats: Identification of carriers of CMV plus the relevant HLA was achieved through cumulative public TCR beta family frequency.

This clonotype was found many times. The antigen remains unidentified. Each CDR3 protein is one row after TCRdb ran MiXCR on the reads. The repertoire holds approximately 250,000 distinct CDR3 sequences, over 9% seen once, with 1.5% to 2% in the top ten. Trimming removed 5 bases at V and 0 bases at J, with 19 bases between. Germline-derived CDR1 and CDR2 are MDHEN and SYDVKM. The CDR3 consists of 17 residues. The sample consisted of PBMCs. This sequence originates from a human donor in good health (CMV status not recorded). Some clones in this sample may be carry-over from other donors' samples. The rearrangement joins TRBV28 to TRBJ2-5; D tentatively fits TRBD1 or TRBD2 (5 bases each). CDR3 in DNA: TGTGCCAGCAGTAAGAGTTTTCAGAGGGGCTACCAAGAGACCCAGTACTTC. As protein: CASSKSFQRGYQETQYF.